This TCR beta chain was identified in a study of Graves' ophthalmopathy and Graves' hyperthyroidism. Using RNA transcripts, the TCR beta CDR3 regions were amplified. HTBI-primed RT-PCR formed the first round, and a multiplex PCR formed the second. TCRdb analysed the multiplex PCR reads with MiXCR anew, one entry per CDR3 protein. The sample has about 740,000 distinct CDR3 sequences; roughly 40% are singletons. Germline V gene data show CDR1 as SQVTM and CDR2 as ANQGSEA. The V and J ends lost 5 bases and 5 bases, in that order; junction bases with no gene match: 11. The CDR3 runs to 14 residues. The rearrangement uses TRBV29-1 and TRBJ2-5, with 7 nucleotides matching TRBD1. This TCR was recovered from an adult man with Graves' ophthalmopathy. The sequenced sample was peripheral blood. CDR3 region: CSVPLTGLGETQYF. In DNA, the CDR3 is TGCAGCGTTCCCCTGACAGGGTTAGGTGAGACCCAGTACTTC.